These 8 T cell receptor beta chains share one sample of origin, sequenced in a study of T cells expressing NK-cell markers (dated by TCRdb to the early 2020s). Library method: 5' RACE. For sequencing, an Illumina HiSeq 2000 was employed. Following reprocessing of the reads by TCRdb, the data hold one row per CDR3 protein sequence and no DNA is available. In this sample's table one finds about 550,000 distinct CDR3 sequences. Of the sample, approximately 3.6% falls within the top ten clones. The sequencing input was blood T cells: a sorted CD56 or NKG2C T cell subset, CD4+ or CD8+ T cells, or bulk PBMC T cells (not recorded which). These receptors were obtained from a young man in good health. Donor details come from another sample of the same person, matched by shared clones.

This chain links TRBV5-1 with TRBJ2-1; TCRdb selects TRBD1, and the lack of DNA leaves this call unchecked. The CDR3 loop spans 14 amino acids. In germline, CDR1 is SGHRS, CDR2 YFSETQ. The CDR3 sequence is CASSYAGGHNEQFF.

This chain links TRBV15 with TRBJ2-5. The CDR3 extends over 18 amino acids. Germline CDR1 reads LNHNV; CDR2 reads YYDKDF (reference sequence). The CDR3 is CATSRESRRPTGQETQYF.

This rearrangement joins TRBV29-1 to TRBJ2-1; TCRdb designates TRBD2, a call that cannot be tested without DNA. The CDR3 is made up of 15 amino acids. The germline V gene encodes CDR1 SQVTM and CDR2 ANQGSEA. The CDR3 protein is CSGEKAGGGYNEQFF.

This rearrangement joins TRBV2 to TRBJ2-4; TCRdb picks TRBD1, but there is no DNA to check that call. The V gene's germline CDR1 is SNHLY and CDR2 FYNNEI. This CDR3 comprises 13 residues. CDR3 amino acids: CASSEGGIVIQYF.

The chain combines TRBV12-3 or TRBV12-4 with TRBJ1-5; TCRdb selects TRBD1, and the lack of DNA leaves this call unchecked. This CDR3 spans 14 amino acids. CDR3 sequence reads: CASSPGSHNQPQHF.

V usage is TRBV5-1 and J usage is TRBJ2-3. Germline assignment: CDR1 SGHRS and CDR2 YFSETQ. The CDR3 is 12 residues long. CDR3 protein: CASSLDSGTQYF.

This chain links TRBV11-1 with TRBJ2-1; the D gene TCRdb calls, TRBD2, cannot be checked with no DNA. The CDR3 sequence is 20 residues long. Germline CDR1 reads SGHAT; CDR2 reads FQDESV (reference sequence). The CDR3 reads CASESPVASGTNFPYNEQFF.

The CDR3 is CASSGGLETQYF. This chain links TRBV10-1 with TRBJ2-5. CDR3 length: 12 residues. Germline V lookup: CDR1 WNHNN, CDR2 SYGVQD (reference sequence).